Listed below are T cell receptor beta chains from one sample, sequenced in a study of blood T cell repertoires in COVID-19. Libraries were prepared by immunoSEQ multiplex PCR; TCRdb keeps only in-frame clonotypes and omits some of them. There are about 480,000 clones in the sample; approximately 90% occur only once, and approximately 1.8% lies in the top ten. The sequenced sample was PBMCs or T cells enriched from blood (not recorded which). The receptors were sampled from a woman aged 40-49 years who had recovered from COVID-19. Each CDR3 is given with its conserved first and last residue. Fields, in order: clone size, V gene, D gene, J gene, CDR3 DNA, CDR3 protein. A D gene is named only where the DNA matches it firmly. Expanded clones are given a class, and other clones once, few, many or no size at all.

abundance: once; v_gene: TRBV7-2; d_gene: NA; j_gene: TRBJ1-5; CDR3nt: TGTGCCAGCAGCTCGGGTACAGGGAATCAGCCCCAGCATTTT; CDR3aa: CASSSGTGNQPQHF
abundance: few; v_gene: TRBV20-1; d_gene: TRBD1; j_gene: TRBJ1-1; CDR3nt: TGCAGTGCGGATCGGGACAGGGGGACTTTCTTT; CDR3aa: CSADRDRGTFF
abundance: NA; v_gene: TRBV6-1; d_gene: NA; j_gene: TRBJ1-4; CDR3nt: TGTGCCAGCAGTGAAAACGGTTCTGAAAAACTGTTTTTT; CDR3aa: CASSENGSEKLFF
abundance: few; v_gene: TRBV24-1; d_gene: NA; j_gene: TRBJ1-2; CDR3nt: TGTGCCACCAGTGATTCGATGACAGAGCTCAATGGCTACACCTTC; CDR3aa: CATSDSMTELNGYTF
abundance: NA; v_gene: TRBV5-1; d_gene: NA; j_gene: TRBJ2-1; CDR3nt: TGCGCCAGCAGCTTGGTACTCGACAATGAGCAGTTCTTC; CDR3aa: CASSLVLDNEQFF
abundance: NA; v_gene: TRBV5-4; d_gene: NA; j_gene: TRBJ2-5; CDR3nt: TGTGCCAGCAGCTTTTACCAGGGGCAAGAGACCCAGTACTTC; CDR3aa: CASSFYQGQETQYF
abundance: once; v_gene: TRBV27; d_gene: NA; j_gene: TRBJ1-4; CDR3nt: TGTGCCAGCAGTTCCCCAGGAAATGAAAAACTGTTTTTT; CDR3aa: CASSSPGNEKLFF
abundance: NA; v_gene: TRBV7-9; d_gene: TRBD1; j_gene: TRBJ1-1; CDR3nt: TGTGCCAGCAGCCTCGACAGGGCTGAAGCTTTCTTT; CDR3aa: CASSLDRAEAFF
abundance: NA; v_gene: TRBV27; d_gene: TRBD1; j_gene: TRBJ1-6; CDR3nt: TGTGCCAGCAGTCCTCGGGACAGATGGCCGAATTCGCCCCTCCACTTT; CDR3aa: CASSPRDRWPNSPLHF
abundance: once; v_gene: TRBV28; d_gene: NA; j_gene: TRBJ1-5; CDR3nt: TGTGCCCACGGGGGGTTAAATCAGCCCCAGCATTTT; CDR3aa: CAHGGLNQPQHF
abundance: NA; v_gene: TRBV2; d_gene: TRBD2; j_gene: TRBJ2-7; CDR3nt: TGTGCCAGCAGCGACCCGGGACTAGTAAGAACCGAGCAGTACTTC; CDR3aa: CASSDPGLVRTEQYF
abundance: NA; v_gene: TRBV11-3; d_gene: NA; j_gene: TRBJ2-7; CDR3nt: TGTGCCAGCAGCTTGGATTCAGGGTTCGAGCAGTACTTC; CDR3aa: CASSLDSGFEQYF
abundance: few; v_gene: TRBV6-2/TRBV6-3; d_gene: NA; j_gene: TRBJ2-3; CDR3nt: TGTGCCAGCAGTTACTCGCTAGCCATCACAGATACGCAGTATTTT; CDR3aa: CASSYSLAITDTQYF
abundance: NA; v_gene: TRBV7-2; d_gene: TRBD1; j_gene: TRBJ2-7; CDR3nt: TGTGCCAGCAGCTCCCGACAGGGTGAGGAGCAGTACTTC; CDR3aa: CASSSRQGEEQYF
abundance: once; v_gene: TRBV3-1/TRBV3-2; d_gene: TRBD1; j_gene: TRBJ1-4; CDR3nt: TGTGCCAGCAGCTCGACAGGGAAAGTTGAAAAACTGTTTTTT; CDR3aa: CASSSTGKVEKLFF
abundance: NA; v_gene: TRBV13; d_gene: NA; j_gene: TRBJ1-2; CDR3nt: TGTGCCAGCAGCAGCAGGGGAAATACTGATGGCTACACCTTC; CDR3aa: CASSSRGNTDGYTF
abundance: NA; v_gene: TRBV7-2; d_gene: NA; j_gene: TRBJ1-2; CDR3nt: TGTGCCTCCAACAGGGAGGGAACCGGTGGCTACACCTTC; CDR3aa: CASNREGTGGYTF
abundance: NA; v_gene: TRBV19; d_gene: NA; j_gene: TRBJ1-3; CDR3nt: TGTGCCAGTAGCCCGGGGGGGCAAGGAAACACCATATATTTT; CDR3aa: CASSPGGQGNTIYF
abundance: NA; v_gene: TRBV18; d_gene: NA; j_gene: TRBJ2-4; CDR3nt: TGTGCCAGCTCACCCACCGGGGACATTGGTGACATTCAGTACTTC; CDR3aa: CASSPTGDIGDIQYF
abundance: NA; v_gene: TRBV5-1; d_gene: NA; j_gene: TRBJ1-2; CDR3nt: TGCGCCAGCAGCGCCGAGGCTAACTATGGCTACACCTTC; CDR3aa: CASSAEANYGYTF
abundance: NA; v_gene: TRBV6-2/TRBV6-3; d_gene: TRBD2; j_gene: TRBJ2-6; CDR3nt: TGTGCCAGCCGCCTCGGACTAGCGCGCGGGGCCAACGTCCTGACTTTC; CDR3aa: CASRLGLARGANVLTF
abundance: NA; v_gene: TRBV27; d_gene: TRBD1; j_gene: TRBJ1-2; CDR3nt: TGTGCCAGCAGTTTGAACAGGGGGTACTATGGCTACACCTTC; CDR3aa: CASSLNRGYYGYTF
abundance: few; v_gene: TRBV19; d_gene: TRBD2; j_gene: TRBJ2-4; CDR3nt: TGTGCCAGTATTGGGACTAGCGGGAGTGTGTTGGCCAAAAACATTCAGTACTTC; CDR3aa: CASIGTSGSVLAKNIQYF
abundance: once; v_gene: TRBV6-1; d_gene: TRBD1; j_gene: TRBJ2-3; CDR3nt: TGTGCCAGCAGTGAAGCGTTAACAGGGGTCAGCACAGATACGCAGTATTTT; CDR3aa: CASSEALTGVSTDTQYF
abundance: few; v_gene: TRBV19; d_gene: NA; j_gene: TRBJ1-1; CDR3nt: TGTGCCAGTAGTATTCAGGGGACGAACACTGAAGCTTTCTTT; CDR3aa: CASSIQGTNTEAFF
abundance: NA; v_gene: TRBV7-2; d_gene: TRBD1; j_gene: TRBJ1-1; CDR3nt: TGTGCCAGCAGCCTCAGGGGGCTCTACACTGAAGCTTTCTTT; CDR3aa: CASSLRGLYTEAFF
abundance: NA; v_gene: TRBV5-4; d_gene: NA; j_gene: TRBJ2-2; CDR3nt: TGTGCCAGCAGCTTGGGGGACTCCACTTACACCGGGGAGCTGTTTTTT; CDR3aa: CASSLGDSTYTGELFF
abundance: NA; v_gene: TRBV2; d_gene: TRBD2; j_gene: TRBJ2-4; CDR3nt: TGTGCCAGCAGTGAAGAGGGACTAGCGGGGACAAACATTCAGTACTTC; CDR3aa: CASSEEGLAGTNIQYF
abundance: NA; v_gene: TRBV19; d_gene: NA; j_gene: TRBJ2-3; CDR3nt: TGTGCCACAGGGGTTAGCACAGATACGCAGTATTTT; CDR3aa: CATGVSTDTQYF
abundance: NA; v_gene: TRBV6-5; d_gene: TRBD1; j_gene: TRBJ2-7; CDR3nt: TGTGCCAGCAGCCGACCGGGACAGGGGGCCCACGAGCAGTACTTC; CDR3aa: CASSRPGQGAHEQYF
abundance: NA; v_gene: TRBV27; d_gene: NA; j_gene: TRBJ1-1; CDR3nt: TGTGCCAGCAGCCTGCGGATTCGGTACACTGAAGCTTTCTTT; CDR3aa: CASSLRIRYTEAFF
abundance: NA; v_gene: TRBV19; d_gene: TRBD1; j_gene: TRBJ1-1; CDR3nt: TGTGCCAGTAGTATTCTACAGGGGGCCCCGGGAGCTTTCTTT; CDR3aa: CASSILQGAPGAFF